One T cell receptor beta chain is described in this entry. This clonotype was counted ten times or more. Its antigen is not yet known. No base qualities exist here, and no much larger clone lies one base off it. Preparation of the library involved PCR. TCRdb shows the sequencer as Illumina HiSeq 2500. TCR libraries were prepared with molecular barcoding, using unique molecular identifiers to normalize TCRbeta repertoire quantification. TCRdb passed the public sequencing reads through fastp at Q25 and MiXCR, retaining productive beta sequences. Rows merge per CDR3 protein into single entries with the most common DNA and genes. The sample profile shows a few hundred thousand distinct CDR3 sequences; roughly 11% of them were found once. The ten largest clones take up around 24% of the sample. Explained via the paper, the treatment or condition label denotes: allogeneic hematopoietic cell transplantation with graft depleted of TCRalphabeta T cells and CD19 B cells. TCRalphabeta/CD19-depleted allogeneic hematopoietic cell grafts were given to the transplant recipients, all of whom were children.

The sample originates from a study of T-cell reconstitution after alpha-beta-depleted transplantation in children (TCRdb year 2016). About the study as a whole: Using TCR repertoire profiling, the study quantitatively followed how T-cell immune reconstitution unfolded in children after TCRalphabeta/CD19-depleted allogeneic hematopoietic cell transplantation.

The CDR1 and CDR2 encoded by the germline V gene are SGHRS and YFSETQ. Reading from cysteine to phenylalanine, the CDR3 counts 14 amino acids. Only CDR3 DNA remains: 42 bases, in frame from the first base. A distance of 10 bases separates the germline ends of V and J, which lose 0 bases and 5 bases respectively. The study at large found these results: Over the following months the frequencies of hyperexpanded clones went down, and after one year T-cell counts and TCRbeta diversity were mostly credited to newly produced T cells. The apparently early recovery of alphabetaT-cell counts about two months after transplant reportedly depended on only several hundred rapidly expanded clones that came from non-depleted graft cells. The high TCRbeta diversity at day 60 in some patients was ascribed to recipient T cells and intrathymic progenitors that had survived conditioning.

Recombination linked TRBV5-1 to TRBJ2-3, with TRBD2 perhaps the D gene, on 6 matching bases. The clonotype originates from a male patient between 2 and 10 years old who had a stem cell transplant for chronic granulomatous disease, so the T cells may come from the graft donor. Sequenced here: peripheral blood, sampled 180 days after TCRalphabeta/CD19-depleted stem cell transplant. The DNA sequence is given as TGCGCCAGCAGCTTGGCCGTCGGGGGAGATACGCAGTATTTT. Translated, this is CASSLAVGGDTQYF.